The sequence of this TCR beta chain was determined in a study of regulatory T cells in long-lasting Graves disease. Germline V gene sequence: CDR1 SEHNR, CDR2 FQNEAQ (reference sequence). This CDR3 spans 15 amino acids. The trim removed 4 bases at V and 7 bases at J, leaving 9 bases unmatched. For TCR beta, libraries came from iRepertoire HTBI primers and Arm-PCR of CDR3 regions. TCRdb passed the multiplex PCR reads through MiXCR, listing each CDR3 protein once. The table includes about 470,000 distinct CDR3 sequences, more than 12% detected once. As to time point: newly diagnosed GD, antithyroid drugs for less than 3 months. After RNA was extracted from PBMCs, the TCR library was made from it. This clonotype was counted many times. This sample also appeared in a second study, on T cells in Graves' hyperthyroidism and ophthalmopathy.

This TCR came from a woman aged 25 to 45 with Graves disease. The sequencing here drew on peripheral blood mononuclear cells (PBMCs), taken at new diagnosis, from a patient treated with antithyroid drugs. The V gene is TRBV7-9, the J gene TRBJ2-5; 10 bases match TRBD1. CDR3 loop: CASSSPKGQGWTQYF. Written as DNA, the CDR3 is TGTGCCAGCAGCTCACCTAAGGGACAGGGGTGGACCCAGTACTTC.